This T cell receptor beta chain was recovered during a study of Graves' ophthalmopathy and Graves' hyperthyroidism. Study-level findings and limits: Blood also harbored most expanded thyroid clonotypes above 0.001 frequency. Ophthalmopathy progression prediction by the model yielded a sensitivity of 55% to 71% and a specificity of roughly 72%.

Amplification targeted the TCR beta CDR3 regions, with RNA transcripts as the source material. Investigators did first-round RT-PCR with HTBI primers, then second-round multiplex PCR. TCRdb re-analysed the multiplex PCR reads in MiXCR, keeping a single row per CDR3 protein. The sample includes around 340,000 distinct CDR3 sequences, roughly 15% of them seen just once. The PBMC fraction was derived from under 11 ml of fresh peripheral blood. The CDR3 extends over 14 amino acids. The germline V gene encodes CDR1 GTSNPN and CDR2 SVGIG (reference sequence). V was clipped by 3 bases and J by 8 bases, with 14 bases between them. This clonotype has ten or more counts. The antigen remains unidentified.

The rearrangement uses TRBV30 and TRBJ1-6; unclear D gene. The TCR was taken from an adult man with Graves' ophthalmopathy. The sample was peripheral blood. CDR3 region: CAWRESRGYSPLHF. The CDR3 region has the DNA TGTGCCTGGAGGGAGTCCCGCGGGTATTCACCCCTCCACTTT.